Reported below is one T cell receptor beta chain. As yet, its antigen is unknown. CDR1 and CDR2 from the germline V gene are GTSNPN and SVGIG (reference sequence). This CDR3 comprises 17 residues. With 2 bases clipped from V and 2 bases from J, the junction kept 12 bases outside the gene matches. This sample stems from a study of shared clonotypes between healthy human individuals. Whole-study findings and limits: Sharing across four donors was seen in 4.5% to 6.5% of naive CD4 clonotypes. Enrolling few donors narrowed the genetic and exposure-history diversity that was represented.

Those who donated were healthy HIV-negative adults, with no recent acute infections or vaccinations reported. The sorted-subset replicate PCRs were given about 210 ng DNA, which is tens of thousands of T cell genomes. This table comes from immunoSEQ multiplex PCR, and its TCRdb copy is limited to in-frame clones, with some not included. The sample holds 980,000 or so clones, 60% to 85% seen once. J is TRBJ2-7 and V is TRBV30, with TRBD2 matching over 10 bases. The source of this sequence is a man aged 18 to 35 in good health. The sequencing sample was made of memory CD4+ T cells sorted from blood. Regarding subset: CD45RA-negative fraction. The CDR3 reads CAWSPMRTSGLTYEQYF. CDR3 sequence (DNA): TGTGCCTGGAGTCCAATGCGGACTAGCGGATTGACCTACGAGCAGTACTTC.